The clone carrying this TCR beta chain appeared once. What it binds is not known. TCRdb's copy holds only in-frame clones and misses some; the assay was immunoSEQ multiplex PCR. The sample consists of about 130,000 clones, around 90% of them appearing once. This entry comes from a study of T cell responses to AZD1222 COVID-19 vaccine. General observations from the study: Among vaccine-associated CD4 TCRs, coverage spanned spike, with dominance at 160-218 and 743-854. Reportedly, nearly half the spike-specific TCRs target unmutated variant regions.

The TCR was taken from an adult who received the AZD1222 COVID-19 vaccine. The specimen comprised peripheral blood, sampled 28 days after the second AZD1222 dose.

The CDR3 DNA sequence: TGTGCCAGCGTACCCAGGGGTCGGCCCCAGCATTTT. Encoded protein: CASVPRGRPQHF. The rearrangement joins TRBV25-1 to TRBJ1-5, with TRBD1 as a possible D gene (6 bases). The CDR3 extends over 12 amino acids. Germline CDR1 reads MGHDK; CDR2 reads SYGVNS. V was clipped by 8 bases and J by 9 bases, with 14 bases between them.